This TCR beta chain originates from a study of graft-versus-host responses after intestinal transplantation. Study-wide findings and caveats: In patients with graft-donor T cell macrochimerism, allograft graft-versus-host to host-versus-graft clonal ratios were high.

The V and J ends lost 2 bases and 2 bases respectively, with 10 bases between them. Germline lookup yields CDR1 SGHTA and CDR2 FQGTGA. This CDR3 contains 14 residues. The protocol was immunoSEQ multiplex PCR, while the TCRdb copy is restricted to in-frame clones and leaves out a portion. The data contain 6,000 to 6,500 clones, 22% of them singletons. The authors combined some 200,000 CFSE-labeled responder cells with some 200,000 irradiated, violet-dye-labeled stimulator cells in plates. The material sequenced was alloreactive CD4+ T cells from a mixed lymphocyte reaction culture, taken before transplantation. Subset here: CFSE-low proliferating T cells sorted from roughly six-day pre-transplant mixed lymphocyte reaction (GvH or HvG direction). This chain uses TRBV7-3 with TRBJ2-7, with D possibly TRBD1 on 6 matching bases. This TCR came from a human patient who was an organ donor for intestinal transplantation. The CDR3 region is CASSLGTLPYEQYF. In nucleotides, the CDR3 is TGTGCCAGCAGCTTAGGGACACTCCCCTACGAGCAGTACTTC.